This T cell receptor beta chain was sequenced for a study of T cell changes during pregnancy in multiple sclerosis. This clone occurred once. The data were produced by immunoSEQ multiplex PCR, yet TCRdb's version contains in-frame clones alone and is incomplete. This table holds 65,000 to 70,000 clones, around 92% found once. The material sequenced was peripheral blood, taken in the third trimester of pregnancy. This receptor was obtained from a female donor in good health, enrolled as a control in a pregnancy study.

The DNA for the CDR3 is TGTGCCAGCAGCCTCGCCACAGGGGCTTGGGAGACCCAGTACTTC. Protein product: CASSLATGAWETQYF. The gene calls are TRBV5-6 and TRBJ2-5, with 7 positions matching TRBD1. Germline trimming cut 4 bases from V and 5 bases from J; bases unmatched to any gene: 11. This CDR3 spans 15 amino acids. Germline loops: CDR1 SGHDT, CDR2 YYEEEE.